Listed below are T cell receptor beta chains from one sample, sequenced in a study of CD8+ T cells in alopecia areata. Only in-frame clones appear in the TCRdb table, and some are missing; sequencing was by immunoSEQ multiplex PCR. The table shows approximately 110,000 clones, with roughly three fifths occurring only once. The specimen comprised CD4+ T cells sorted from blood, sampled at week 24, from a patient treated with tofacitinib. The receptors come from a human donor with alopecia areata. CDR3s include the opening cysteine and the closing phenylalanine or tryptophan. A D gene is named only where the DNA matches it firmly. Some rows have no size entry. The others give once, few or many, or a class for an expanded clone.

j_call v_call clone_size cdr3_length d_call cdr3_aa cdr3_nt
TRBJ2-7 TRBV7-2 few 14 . CASTPGEYGGEQYF TGTGCCAGCACGCCTGGAGAGTACGGAGGAGAGCAGTACTTC
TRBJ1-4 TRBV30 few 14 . CAWSVQQFNEKLFF TGTGCCTGGAGTGTACAGCAGTTTAATGAAAAACTGTTTTTT
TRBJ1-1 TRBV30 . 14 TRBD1 CAWSGVRTGAEAFF TGTGCCTGGAGTGGTGTTAGGACAGGAGCTGAAGCTTTCTTT
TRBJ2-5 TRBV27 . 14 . CASSRKLERETQYF TGTGCCAGCAGCAGAAAACTGGAGAGGGAGACCCAGTACTTC
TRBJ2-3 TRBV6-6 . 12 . CASRNNADTQYF TGTGCCAGCAGGAACAACGCAGATACGCAGTATTTT
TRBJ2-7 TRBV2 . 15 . CASSETGLISYEQYF TGTGCCAGCAGTGAGACCGGGCTTATATCCTACGAGCAGTACTTC
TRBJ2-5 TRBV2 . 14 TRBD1 CASSGGQGYETQYF TGTGCCAGCAGTGGGGGACAGGGGTATGAGACCCAGTACTTC
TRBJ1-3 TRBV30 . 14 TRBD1 CAWSVTGGGNTIYF TGTGCCTGGAGTGTTACAGGGGGTGGAAACACCATATATTTT
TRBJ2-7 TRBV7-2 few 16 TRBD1 CASSSPGQGMIYEQYF TGTGCCAGCAGCTCGCCGGGACAGGGGATGATATACGAGCAGTACTTC
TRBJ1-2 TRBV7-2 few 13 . CASSRDSNYGYTF TGTGCCAGCAGCCGTGACAGCAACTATGGCTACACCTTC
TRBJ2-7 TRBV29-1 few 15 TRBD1 CSVIPGDRGSYEQYF TGCAGCGTCATCCCTGGGGACAGGGGCTCCTACGAGCAGTACTTC
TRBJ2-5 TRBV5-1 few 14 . CASSLDGWKETQYF TGCGCCAGCAGCTTGGACGGGTGGAAAGAGACCCAGTACTTC
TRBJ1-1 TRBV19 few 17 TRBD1 CASSRRGTGGWSTEAFF TGTGCCAGTAGTCGCCGGGGGACAGGAGGGTGGAGCACTGAAGCTTTCTTT
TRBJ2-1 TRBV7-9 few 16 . CASSLLPRRSYNEQFF TGTGCCAGCAGCCTACTACCCCGGAGGTCCTACAATGAGCAGTTCTTC
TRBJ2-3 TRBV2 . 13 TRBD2 CATASGGADTQYF TGTGCCACCGCTAGCGGGGGGGCAGATACGCAGTATTTT
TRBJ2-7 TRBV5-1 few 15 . CASSLASGESYEQYF TGCGCCAGCAGCTTGGCCTCAGGGGAATCCTACGAGCAGTACTTC
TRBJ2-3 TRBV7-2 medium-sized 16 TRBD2 CASSLEPSGGLGTQYF TGTGCCAGCAGCTTGGAGCCTAGCGGGGGTTTGGGGACGCAGTATTTT
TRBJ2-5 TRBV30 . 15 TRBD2 CAWSMGLAGQETQYF TGTGCCTGGAGCATGGGACTAGCGGGTCAAGAGACCCAGTACTTC
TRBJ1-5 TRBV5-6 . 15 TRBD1 CASSLGTGVNQPQHF TGTGCCAGCAGCCTCGGGACAGGGGTCAATCAGCCCCAGCATTTT
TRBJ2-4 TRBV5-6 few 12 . CASSLDRNIQYF TGTGCCAGCAGCTTAGACAGAAACATTCAGTACTTC
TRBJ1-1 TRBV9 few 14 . CASSVRSVAAEAFF TGTGCCAGCAGCGTAAGGTCCGTGGCGGCTGAAGCTTTCTTT
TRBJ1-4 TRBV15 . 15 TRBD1 CATGRAQGAQEKLFF TGTGCCACGGGGCGGGCACAGGGGGCACAGGAAAAACTGTTTTTT
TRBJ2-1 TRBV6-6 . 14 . CASSYYGGSTEQFF TGTGCCAGCAGTTACTACGGGGGTTCGACTGAGCAGTTCTTC
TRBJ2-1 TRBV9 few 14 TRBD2 CASSPGGSYNEQFF TGTGCCAGCAGCCCCGGGGGGTCCTACAATGAGCAGTTCTTC
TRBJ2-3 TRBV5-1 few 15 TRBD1 CASSWQGAFADTQYF TGCGCCAGCAGCTGGCAGGGGGCATTCGCAGATACGCAGTATTTT
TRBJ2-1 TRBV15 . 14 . CATSRDLGPREQFF TGTGCCACCAGCAGAGATTTGGGGCCTCGGGAGCAGTTCTTC
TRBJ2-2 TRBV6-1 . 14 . CASSTEGNTGELFF TGTGCCAGCAGTACCGAGGGGAACACCGGGGAGCTGTTTTTT